What follows describes a single TCR beta chain. The data are from a study of shared clonotypes between healthy human individuals. The overall study: The donors, a couple of women and a few men, were aged 18 to 49.

The unsorted samples took tens of millions of PBMCs to get genomic DNA. Ten immunoSEQ deep assay plates were used by the authors to sequence unsorted PBMC DNA. Original analysis: Filtering differed for immunoSEQ, which gave only junction sequences without quality scores. Profiling relied on immunoSEQ multiplex PCR, and the TCRdb table lists in-frame clones only, not all of them. For V, J and clone size, that table is used; D and trimming come from the DNA. This sample has fewer than 600,000 clones, with 60% to 80% found just once. The CDR3 totals 14 residues. Per the germline V gene, CDR1 is SGDLS and CDR2 is YYNGEE. Losses at the gene ends were 5 bases for V and 3 bases for J; bases not matched to a gene: 7.

The TCR comes from a woman aged 40 to 50 in good health. Some clones in this sample may be carry-over from other donors' samples. Sample: PBMCs. J is TRBJ1-1 and V is TRBV9, with 7 bases aligning to TRBD1. This CDR3 reads CASSGTASYTEAFF. In DNA, the CDR3 is TGTGCCAGCAGTGGGACAGCCTCGTACACTGAAGCTTTCTTT.